This T cell receptor (beta chain) came from a study of blood T cell repertoires in COVID-19 (dated by TCRdb to the early 2020s). Study-wide context: The collaborator samples originated in the United States, Italy and Spain and spanned the acute and convalescent phases of COVID-19. Where available, HLA class I and class II types were obtained from metadata supplied by the sample provider rather than from assay-based typing. Sample metadata almost always included a de-identified subject ID, COVID-19 status, age in years and sex. The material from the prospective study consisted of cDNA or gDNA derived from T cells, B-cell-depleted T cells, or PBMCs. The repertoires were made available in a free public database intended to serve as a resource for research on the immune response to SARS-CoV-2. The samples were drawn from the first 160 participants of the ongoing ImmuneRACE study and from under 1,500 subjects provided by 6 global collaborators. Subjects who had been exposed to COVID-19, were actively infected with it, or had recovered from it provided the deeply sampled blood TCRbeta repertoires that made up the dataset.

TCRbeta CDR3 regions were amplified from genomic DNA using the immunoSEQ Assay, a bias-controlled multiplex PCR. The authors processed their data as follows. The number of nucleated cells in each sample was estimated from the amplification of reference gene primers within the assay. To quantify the absolute abundance of each unique TCRbeta CDR3 rearrangement, sequence reads were collapsed and filtered. For each sample, productive Simpson clonality was calculated by taking the square root of Simpson's diversity index across productive rearrangements. TCRdb retrieved this table from immuneACCESS and kept in-frame rearrangements only. Not all clones are present; in checked studies, unresolved V genes account for under half, and no reason is known for the remainder. The V and J calls and clone size are taken from that table; D and trimming were inferred from the DNA. Present in this sample are 200,000 to 250,000 clones, around 80% of which were seen just once. Jointly, the top ten make up around 5.4% of the sample.

CDR1 and CDR2, looked up from the germline V gene, are SGHRS and YFSETQ. The germline ends are 11 bases apart after V is trimmed by 0 bases and J by 5 bases. The CDR3 covers 15 residues, taking in both the cysteine and the phenylalanine. Only the CDR3 portion is preserved as DNA: 45 bases, with reading frame beginning at the first base. What the authors observed across the whole study: The quantity of clinical and demographic metadata differed by source and by participant and was supplied without curation.

Collaborating institutions collected whole blood in K2EDTA tubes following their own protocols. For TCRbeta analysis, collaborator samples were shipped as frozen whole blood, as isolated PBMCs, or as DNA extracted from either sample type. In the case of this clone: No antigen is known for it. No base qualities exist here, and no much larger clone lies one base off it.

The sequenced sample was peripheral blood. The clonotype comes from a human donor in a cohort sampled during active COVID-19. This chain joins TRBV5-1 to TRBJ1-4; no D gene is confidently identified. The CDR3 has the sequence CASSLVGAVNEKLFF. The sequenced DNA: TGCGCCAGCAGCTTGGTAGGCGCGGTGAATGAAAAACTGTTTTTT.